This T cell receptor beta chain was sequenced during a study of T cell responses to AZD1222 COVID-19 vaccine. Study-wide points: Donors were chiefly white British, with a greater number of females, and clonal diversity was perhaps underestimated.

Worth noting for this clone: Its antigen is currently unknown.

In germline, CDR1 is MNHNS, CDR2 SASEGT. V was cut by 4 bases and J by 4 bases, with 20 bases left in between. The CDR3 totals 17 residues. The data were produced by immunoSEQ multiplex PCR, yet TCRdb's version contains in-frame clones alone and is incomplete. The table records some 180,000 clones, 90% to 95% of them present only once. Specimen: peripheral blood, collected 28 days after the second AZD1222 dose. The sequence was obtained from an adult who received the AZD1222 COVID-19 vaccine. The V and J genes are TRBV6-1 and TRBJ2-1, with a weak D call TRBD1 (5 bases). The CDR3 here is CASSVDMGQGLYNEQFF. Written as DNA, the CDR3 is TGTGCCAGCAGTGTCGATATGGGGCAGGGCCTTTACAATGAGCAGTTCTTC.